This record concerns one T cell receptor beta chain sequence. Its antigen remains unknown. These data originate in a study of TIL therapy for anti-PD-1-resistant metastatic lung cancer. About the research overall: Tumors had a median PD-L1 proportion score of about 6%.

Sequencing used immunoSEQ v3. Profiling relied on immunoSEQ multiplex PCR, and the TCRdb table lists in-frame clones only, not all of them. The sample has about 32,000 clones, about 70% seen once; the top ten hold less than 3%. Time point noted: pre-treatment sample, taken before nivolumab and TIL therapy. Study-wide findings and caveats: The baseline peripheral repertoire was partially replaced by infused TIL clonotypes that later decayed.

The germline gives CDR1 SGHAT, CDR2 FQNNGV. The V and J ends lost 0 bases and 7 bases respectively, with 4 bases between them. There are 12 residues in the CDR3. Sequencing was performed on blood, taken at baseline. The source is a woman aged 30-79 years with non-small cell lung cancer. J is TRBJ2-1 and V is TRBV11-2; D uncertain. DNA for the CDR3: TGTGCCAGCAGCTTAGAAGGGAATGAGCAGTTCTTC. It specifies CASSLEGNEQFF. Supplemented by reference TRBV11-2 and TRBJ2-1, the full variable domain reads EAGVAQSPRYKIIEKRQSVAFWCNPISGHATLYWYQQILGQGPKLLIQFQNNGVVDDSQLPKDRFSAERLKGVDSTLKIQPAKLEDSAVYLCASSLEGNEQFFGPGTRLTVL.